Included here is one TCR beta chain sequence, with context. The target of this receptor is not known. The sample is drawn from a study of CXCR3-negative and CXCR3-positive naive CD8 T cells (dated 2019 in TCRdb). About the full investigation: In total, 130 million to 150 million TRB reads were obtained, or roughly 1.5 +/- 0.3 million reads per library. Diversity and physicochemical repertoire analyses were performed on about a dozen donors pooled from two independent experiments. TRBV-TRBJ cluster analysis included naive subsets from five or six donors and memory cells from 3 donors. Summary of the overall study and its limitations: Freshly isolated PBMCs were used for most assays because CXCR3 expression went down partially after cryopreservation. Surface CD5, linked to self-reactivity in mice, was comparable between naive subsets; TCR interaction strength was therefore also inferred from TRB CDR3 physicochemical properties. TRBV-TRBJ usage was similar between naive CXCR3-negative and CXCR3-positive cells from the same donor, while memory cells showed distinct patterns. Repertoire diversity was comparably high in both naive subsets but much lower in memory CD8+ T cells. TRB CDR3s from CXCR3-positive naive cells showed higher hydrophobicity (lower Kidera factor 4), lower energy, and higher strength and volume indices than CXCR3-negative naive cells.

The cysteine opens and the phenylalanine closes a CDR3 of 14 amino acids. The coding DNA is unavailable. The germline V gene (reference sequence) yields LNHDA for CDR1 and SQIVND for CDR2. Each CD8+ T cell subset was flow-sorted in triplicate, and approximately 280,000 cells per subset were placed directly into RLT lysis buffer. Naive CD8+ T cells were defined stringently as CD45RO-CCR7+CD27+CD95- to exclude memory contaminants. Peripheral blood mononuclear cells were isolated from buffy coats by standard density gradient centrifugation. A FACSAria III was used to flow-sort naive CXCR3-negative and CXCR3-positive CD8+ T cells. Total RNA was extracted from sorted cells using an RNeasy Mini Kit. The instrument was a NextSeq 550. The Human TCR Profiling Kit (MiLaboratory) was used to prepare UMI-labeled 5' RACE TRB cDNA libraries. The full amount of extracted RNA was used for cDNA synthesis, and the full amount of resulting cDNA was used for PCR amplification. Libraries were prepared in parallel using an identical number of PCR cycles. Under the source paper's analysis protocol: About 50,000 +/- 10,000 unique UMI-labeled TRB cDNA molecules per library were extracted with MIGEC and MiXCR, with at least two reads per UMI required. On average, roughly 40,000 +/- 10,000 functional in-frame TRB CDR3 nucleotide clonotypes lacking stop codons were found per library. After each sample was downsampled to 5000 UMI-labeled TRB molecules, VDJtools was used to calculate diversity metrics such as normalized Shannon-Wiener and Chao1. VDJtools was used to calculate clonotype-size-weighted physicochemical properties of the central five CDR3 residues, namely interaction energy, strength, volume and Kidera factor 4. Through TCRdb reprocessing, the reads give one entry per CDR3 protein sequence; DNA is omitted. In this record, the V and J calls reflect TCRdb's handling and not the investigators' own analysis. This sample's table contains 150,000 to 180,000 distinct CDR3 sequences. Clones ranked in the top ten supply approximately 0.46% of the sample.

This TCR came from a human donor in good health. Some clones in this sample may be carry-over from other donors' samples. Rearrangement joined TRBV19 to TRBJ1-1. What was sequenced was naive CXCR3+ CD8+ T cells from blood. What the cell subset or site label conveys for this sample: CD45RO-CCR7+CD27+CD95- naive CD8+ T cells expressing CXCR3 (TNR3+). The CDR3 sequence is CASRIRGEGTEAFF. Full variable domain (CDR3 extended with the reference TRBV19 and TRBJ1-1 proteins): DGGITQSPKYLFRKEGQNVTLSCEQNLNHDAMYWYRQDPGQGLRLIYYSQIVNDFQKGDIAEGYSVSREKKESFPLTVTSAQKNPTAFYLCASRIRGEGTEAFFGQGTRLTVV.